This T cell receptor (beta chain) was identified in a study of spatial heterogeneity in lung cancer. Study as a whole: Raw-read counts averaged over ten per unique TCR and UMI combination.

The time point: sample taken at primary tumor resection. Whole RNA obtained from tumor, nontumor lung or frozen PBMC underwent sequencing without sorting. The study tagged each TCR cDNA molecule with a unique molecular identifier. TCRdb re-called the 5' RACE reads through MiXCR, storing one row per CDR3 protein. Of over 75,000 distinct CDR3 sequences in the sample, approximately 21% were seen once. At least ten counts were recorded for this clonotype. From germline, CDR1 is LGHDT and CDR2 YNNKEL (reference sequence). This CDR3 region has 16 residues. V was shortened by 4 bases and J by 0 bases, with 12 bases between the two germline ends.

The TCR sequence derives from a male donor with early-stage non-small cell lung cancer. The V and J genes are TRBV3-1 and TRBJ2-2; D gene unclear. The sample was PBMCs, taken at surgery. CDR3 region: CASSPDGVTNTGELFF. The CDR3 DNA follows: TGTGCCAGCAGCCCAGATGGGGTTACGAACACCGGGGAGCTGTTTTTT.